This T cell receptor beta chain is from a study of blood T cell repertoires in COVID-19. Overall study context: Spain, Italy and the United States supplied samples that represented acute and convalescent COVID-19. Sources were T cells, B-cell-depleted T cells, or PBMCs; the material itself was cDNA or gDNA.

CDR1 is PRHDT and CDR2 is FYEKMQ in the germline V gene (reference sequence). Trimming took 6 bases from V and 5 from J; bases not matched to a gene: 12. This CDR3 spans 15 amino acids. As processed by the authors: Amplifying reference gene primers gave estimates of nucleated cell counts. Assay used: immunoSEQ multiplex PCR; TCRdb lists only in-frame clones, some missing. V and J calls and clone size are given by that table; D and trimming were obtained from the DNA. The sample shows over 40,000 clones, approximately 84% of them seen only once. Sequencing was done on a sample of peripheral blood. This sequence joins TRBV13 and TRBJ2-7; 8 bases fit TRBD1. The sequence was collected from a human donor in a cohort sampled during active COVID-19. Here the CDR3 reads CASSLSRQGANEQYF. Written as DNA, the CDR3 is TGTGCCAGCAGTCTATCCAGGCAGGGGGCCAACGAGCAGTACTTC.